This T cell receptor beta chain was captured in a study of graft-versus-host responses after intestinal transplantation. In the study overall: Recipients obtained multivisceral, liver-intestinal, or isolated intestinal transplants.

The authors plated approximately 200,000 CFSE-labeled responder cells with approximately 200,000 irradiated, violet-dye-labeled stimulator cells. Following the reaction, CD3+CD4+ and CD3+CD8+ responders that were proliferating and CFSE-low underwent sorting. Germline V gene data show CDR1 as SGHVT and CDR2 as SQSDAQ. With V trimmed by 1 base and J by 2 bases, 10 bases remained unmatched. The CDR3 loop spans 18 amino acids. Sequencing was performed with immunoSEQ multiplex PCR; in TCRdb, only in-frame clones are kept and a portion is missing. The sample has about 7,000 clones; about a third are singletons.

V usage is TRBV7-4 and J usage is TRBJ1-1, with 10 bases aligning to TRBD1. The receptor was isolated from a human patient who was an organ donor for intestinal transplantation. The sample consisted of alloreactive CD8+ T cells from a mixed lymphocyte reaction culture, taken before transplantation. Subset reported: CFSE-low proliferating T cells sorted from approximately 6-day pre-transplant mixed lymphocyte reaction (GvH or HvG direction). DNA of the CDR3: TGTGCCAGCAGCTTAGTGGCCCGGGACAGGGGCGAAAACACTGAAGCTTTCTTT. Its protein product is CASSLVARDRGENTEAFF. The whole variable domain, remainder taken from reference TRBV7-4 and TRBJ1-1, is GAGVSQSPRYKVAKRGRDVALRCDSISGHVTLYWYRQTLGQGSEVLTYSQSDAQRDKSGRPSGRFSAERPERSVSTLKIQRTEQGDSAVYLCASSLVARDRGENTEAFFGQGTRLTVV.